The 20 T cell receptor beta chains given below trace back to one sample, sequenced in a study of T-cell reconstitution after alpha-beta-depleted transplantation in children. Using unique molecular identifiers, the investigators prepared the TCRbeta library. Each CDR3 protein is one row after TCRdb ran MiXCR on the PCR reads. The table shows about 980,000 distinct CDR3 sequences, with 25% to 35% occurring only once. Source: PBMCs, mostly from graft donor cells, taken 360 days after TCRalphabeta/CD19-depleted stem cell transplant. These receptors were taken from a boy under two years old who had a stem cell transplant for SCID, so the T cells may come from the graft donor.

This clonotype was observed a handful of times. The chain carries TRBV3-1 and TRBJ2-2; D not resolved. With 3 bases removed from V and 4 bases from J, the gap between germline ends came to 6 bases. The CDR3 consists of 13 residues. In germline, CDR1 is LGHDT, CDR2 YNNKEL (reference sequence). CDR3 in amino acids: CASSQLRTGELFF. The CDR3 bases are TGTGCCAGCAGCCAGTTACGCACCGGGGAGCTGTTTTTT.

The genes are TRBV29-1 and TRBJ2-1; 13 positions agree with TRBD2. Per germline, CDR1 SQVTM and CDR2 ANQGSEA. V was clipped by 3 bases and J by 7 bases; unmatched bases: 9. The CDR3 is 16 residues long. CDR3 sequence reads: CSVDRFRLAGGNEQFF. In DNA, the CDR3 is TGCAGCGTTGACAGGTTTCGACTAGCGGGGGGAAATGAGCAGTTCTTC.

This clonotype was seen more than once but under ten times. The chain joins TRBV6-5 to TRBJ2-1, with 9 bases aligning to TRBD1. Germline lookup yields CDR1 MNHEY and CDR2 SVGAGI. The V gene end was trimmed by 4 bases and the J gene end by 8 bases; junction bases not matched to a gene: 9. This CDR3 spans 15 amino acids. The CDR3 here is CASSSPGQGDDEQFF. DNA for the CDR3: TGTGCCAGCAGTTCCCCGGGACAGGGTGACGATGAGCAGTTCTTC.

This clonotype was counted many times. The chain is built from TRBV6-5 and TRBJ1-2; no clear D gene. The CDR3 runs 13 residues. Germline-derived CDR1 and CDR2 are MNHEY and SVGAGI. The V end lost 8 bases, the J end lost 0 bases, and 10 bases lay between the germline ends. The CDR3 is CASWLNSNYGYTF. DNA of the CDR3: TGTGCCAGCTGGTTGAATTCTAACTATGGCTACACCTTC.

This chain links TRBV5-1 with TRBJ1-4; possibly TRBD1 for D (5 bases). CDR3 length: 15 amino acids. V was shortened by 1 base and J by 8 bases, with 15 bases between the two germline ends. Germline V gives CDR1 SGHRS, CDR2 YFSETQ. The CDR3 sequence: CASSLMGRVKEKLFF. The CDR3 DNA is TGCGCCAGCAGCTTGATGGGCAGGGTAAAGGAAAAACTGTTTTTT.

The chain employs TRBV7-3 and TRBJ2-5; D unresolved. Trimming removed 5 bases at V and 5 bases at J, with 12 bases between. Germline V CDR1 and CDR2: SGHTA, FQGTGA. This CDR3 comprises 13 residues. The CDR3 spells CASSRDRWETQYF. CDR3 sequence (DNA): TGTGCCAGCAGCCGCGATCGGTGGGAGACCCAGTACTTC.

The chain couples TRBV19 to TRBJ2-5; D possibly matches TRBD1 or TRBD2 (5 bases each). The CDR3 spans 14 residues. With 6 bases removed from V and 4 bases from J, the gap between germline ends came to 15 bases. The germline CDR1 and CDR2 sequences are LNHDA and SQIVND (reference sequence). The CDR3 here is CASRSGTFGETQYF. The CDR3 bases are TGTGCCAGTAGGTCCGGGACCTTTGGAGAGACCCAGTACTTC.

V is TRBV29-1 and J is TRBJ1-2; 7 bases align to TRBD1. The V gene's germline CDR1 is SQVTM and CDR2 ANQGSEA. The ends lost 4 bases at V and 8 bases at J; junction bases unmatched: 10. The CDR3 runs 13 residues. CDR3 amino acids: CSVGPRQGGGYTF. CDR3 nucleotides: TGCAGCGTTGGACCAAGACAGGGCGGCGGCTACACCTTC.

This clonotype was seen more than once but under ten times. This chain joins TRBV20-1 and TRBJ2-7; 9 positions agree with TRBD2. J was trimmed by 6 bases and V by 2 bases; bases with no gene match: 11. CDR1 is DFQATT and CDR2 is SNEGSKA in the germline V gene (reference sequence). The CDR3 sequence is 15 residues long. The CDR3 DNA reads as TGCAGTGCTAGAAATCCGGGACTAGCAGCCCGCGAGCAGTACTTC. Its translation: CSARNPGLAAREQYF.

This clonotype came up many times. The chain has TRBV10-3 and TRBJ2-5, with D unresolved. V was cut by 2 bases and J by 4 bases, with 5 bases left in between. Germline V gene sequence: CDR1 ENHRY, CDR2 SYGVKD. CDR3 size: 12 residues. CDR3 protein: CAISEPRETQYF. CDR3 sequence (DNA): TGTGCCATCAGTGAGCCCCGAGAGACCCAGTACTTC.

The chain has TRBV20-1 and TRBJ2-1, with a tentative D call TRBD1 (5 bases). The length of the CDR3 is 12 residues. Germline CDR1 is DFQATT and CDR2 is SNEGSKA (reference sequence). V was shortened by 6 bases and J by 4 bases, with 10 bases between the two germline ends. The DNA for the CDR3 is TGCAGTGCGCAGGGCACTTACAATGAGCAGTTCTTC. The encoded protein is CSAQGTYNEQFF.

In this sample, this clonotype turned up a few times. The J gene is TRBJ2-7, the V gene TRBV4-3; D is undetermined. The CDR3 has 16 amino acids. CDR1 is LGHNA, CDR2 YSLEER, per germline. V shed 0 bases and J shed 1 base, with 13 bases lying between them. CDR3 nucleotide sequence: TGCGCCAGCAGCCAAGAAATAACAGCCGGATCCTACGAGCAGTACTTC. Translation gives CASSQEITAGSYEQYF.

The chain couples TRBV6-5 to TRBJ2-1, with D perhaps TRBD1 (6 bases). The CDR3 is 12 residues long. Germline V CDR1 and CDR2: MNHEY, SVGAGI. The V and J ends lost 6 bases and 9 bases respectively, with 12 bases between them. CDR3 residues: CASRLSGAEQFF. The CDR3 DNA reads TGTGCCAGCAGATTATCAGGGGCTGAGCAGTTCTTC.

This clonotype was observed a few times. The chain recombines TRBV29-1 with TRBJ2-7; D is unclear. The CDR3 extends over 12 amino acids. Germline V lookup: CDR1 SQVTM, CDR2 ANQGSEA. Trimming stripped 4 bases from V and 5 bases from J, with 12 bases between. In nucleotides, the CDR3 is TGCAGCGTTGGAGTACTAATGGACGAGCAGTACTTC. This gives the protein CSVGVLMDEQYF.

Here the CDR3 reads CASSSGRLAGNTGELFF. In DNA, the CDR3 is TGTGCCAGCAGTTCCGGAAGACTAGCGGGGAACACCGGGGAGCTGTTTTTT. The rearrangement joins TRBV6-2 or TRBV6-3 to TRBJ2-2; 10 bases are a match to TRBD2. This CDR3 is 17 amino acids long. V shed 4 bases and J 1 base; nucleotides not matched to a gene: 6. Germline CDR1 and CDR2: MNHEY and SVGEGT.

The V gene is TRBV7-2, the J gene TRBJ2-5; TRBD1 aligns across 10 bases. Germline trimming cut 5 bases from V and 5 bases from J; bases unmatched to any gene: 8. CDR1 and CDR2 from the germline V gene are SGHTA and FQGNSA. This CDR3 region has 15 residues. The chain's CDR3 is CASSPDRGLWETQYF. CDR3 DNA sequence: TGTGCCAGCAGCCCTGACAGGGGGCTGTGGGAGACCCAGTACTTC.

The chain carries TRBV9 and TRBJ1-2; the match to TRBD1 covers 7 bases. CDR3 length: 13 residues. CDR1 is SGDLS and CDR2 is YYNGEE in the germline V gene. The V gene end was trimmed by 3 bases and the J gene end by 10 bases; junction bases not matched to a gene: 9. In DNA form, the CDR3 reads TGTGCCAGCAGCGCTGGGGGACAGCCTGACTACACCTTC. It encodes CASSAGGQPDYTF.

The chain uses TRBV4-2 and TRBJ2-3; TRBD2 might be the D (6 bases). The CDR3 is 15 amino acids. Germline V gene data show CDR1 as LGHNA and CDR2 as YNFKEQ. Trimming removed 6 bases at V and 3 bases at J, with 16 bases between. The CDR3 protein is CASRTQGLPTDTQYF. For the CDR3, the DNA is TGTGCCAGCAGAACCCAGGGACTGCCAACAGATACGCAGTATTTT.

This clonotype has a handful of counts. This rearrangement joins TRBV7-2 to TRBJ2-5; D is perhaps TRBD1 (6 bases). The CDR3 runs 16 residues. Germline CDR1 is SGHTA and CDR2 is FQGNSA. V was clipped by 4 bases and J by 4 bases, with 19 bases between them. The CDR3 protein is CASSSLTGHPGETQYF. The CDR3 DNA follows: TGTGCCAGCAGCTCACTCACAGGGCACCCGGGAGAGACCCAGTACTTC.

This chain links TRBV27 with TRBJ2-5; D is unclear. The germline gives CDR1 MNHEY, CDR2 SMNVEV (reference sequence). V gave up 1 base and J gave up 4 bases, with 19 bases separating them. The length of the CDR3 is 17 residues. This chain's CDR3 is CASSLYPAPLSGETQYF. The CDR3 DNA reads TGTGCCAGCAGTTTATATCCGGCCCCCCTAAGTGGAGAGACCCAGTACTTC.